One sample yielded the 23 T cell receptor beta chains listed below, sequenced in a study of T cell clonality in common variable immunodeficiency. Profiling relied on immunoSEQ multiplex PCR, and the TCRdb table lists in-frame clones only, not all of them. The sample holds some 52,000 clones, and no clone turns up only once. Sequencing was performed on peripheral blood mononuclear cells. Every receptor here comes from a person aged 18 to 75 in good health.

This clone was found many times. The CDR3 end is not reached by the read, which stops 3 residues before it; the germline J gene fills it in. The J gene is TRBJ1-3, the V gene TRBV19; D is perhaps TRBD1 (6 bases). V lost 6 bases to trimming and J lost 0 bases, with 15 bases between them. There are 16 residues in the CDR3. The V gene's germline CDR1 is LNHDA and CDR2 SQIVND (reference sequence). CDR3 bases read: TGTGCCAGTAGCCCCAGGGGACGGATCTCTGGAAACACC. Its protein is CASSPRGRISGNT. In full, the CDR3 reads CASSPRGRISGNTIYF. The full variable domain, its missing parts supplied by reference TRBV19 and TRBJ1-3, is DGGITQSPKYLFRKEGQNVTLSCEQNLNHDAMYWYRQDPGQGLRLIYYSQIVNDFQKGDIAEGYSVSREKKESFPLTVTSAQKNPTAFYLCASSPRGRISGNTIYFGEGSWLTVV.

This clone showed up many times. From the germline J gene comes the end of the CDR3, since the read stops 3 residues before it. This chain joins TRBV5-1 and TRBJ1-1; 9 bases fit TRBD1. V gave up 3 bases and J gave up 7 bases; unmatched junction bases: 7. CDR1 is SGHRS, CDR2 YFSETQ, per germline. This CDR3 comprises 14 residues. CDR3 residues: CASSYGTGTFEAFF. CDR3 bases read: TGCGCCAGCAGCTACGGGACAGGGACCTTTGAA.

In this sample, this clone turned up a few times. The read terminates 3 residues before the CDR3 end, so the remaining end is supplied by the germline J gene. This chain connects TRBV7-9 to TRBJ2-5; TRBD1 might be the D (5 bases). V was trimmed by 2 bases and J by 5 bases, leaving 12 bases between them. The CDR3 covers 14 residues. Germline CDR1 reads SEHNR; CDR2 reads FQNEAQ (reference sequence). The CDR3 is CASSLRAGPETQYF. Incomplete CDR3 DNA: TGTGCCAGCAGCTTACGGGCAGGGCCGGAGACC.

There are a few counts of this clone. The CDR3 end falls 3 residues outside the read, so it is completed with the germline J gene. The V and J genes are TRBV10-2 and TRBJ2-5, with D possibly matching TRBD2 (6 bases). CDR1 WSHSY and CDR2 SAAADI come from the germline V gene. CDR3 length: 14 amino acids. The V gene lost 0 bases and the J gene lost 4 bases, with 9 bases spanning the gap. The part of the CDR3 DNA that was read is TGCGCCAGCAGTGAGTCGACTAGGGGAGAGACC. Translation gives CASSESTRGET. In full, the CDR3 is CASSESTRGETQYF.

At least ten counts were recorded for this clone. The CDR3 end lies 3 residues beyond the end of the read and is filled in from the germline J gene. The V and J genes are TRBV14 and TRBJ2-5; possible D gene TRBD2, 5 bases. V lost 3 bases, J lost 3 bases, and 8 bases lay in between. Germline V gene data show CDR1 as SGHDN and CDR2 as FVKESK. This CDR3 comprises 13 residues. The CDR3 DNA, read in part, is TGTGCCAGCAGCCAGGTCGGGGAAGAGACC. This gives the protein CASSQVGEET. The complete CDR3 reads CASSQVGEETQYF.

This clone has at least ten counts. The CDR3 end falls 3 residues outside the read, so it is completed with the germline J gene. The chain carries TRBV11-2 and TRBJ1-1; 8 bases fit TRBD1. The CDR3 covers 15 residues. CDR1 is SGHAT and CDR2 is FQNNGV in the germline V gene. V lost 3 bases to trimming and J lost 7 bases; unmatched junction nucleotides: 10. The part of the CDR3 DNA that was read is TGTGCCAGCAGCTTTGCAGGGGGCAAGGGCGTTGAA. Its translation is CASSFAGGKGVE. The whole CDR3 region reads CASSFAGGKGVEAFF.

Notes on this clone: Coverage ceases 3 residues before the CDR3 finishes, and the germline J gene fills in the end. V usage is TRBV5-8 and J usage is TRBJ2-5; D is possibly TRBD1 (5 bases). Germline CDR1 reads SGHTS; CDR2 reads YDEGEE. This CDR3 has 15 residues. Deletions cut 3 bases from V and 5 bases from J, with 17 bases between. The sequenced CDR3 bases are TGTGCCAGCAGCTCCATGATTGGGGCTAGGGAGACC. Translating it yields CASSSMIGARET. The whole CDR3 protein is CASSSMIGARETQYF.

This clone showed up many times. Read sequence stops 3 residues before the CDR3 end, and the germline J gene provides the missing end. The rearrangement uses TRBV5-1 and TRBJ1-2, with a tentative D call TRBD1 (6 bases). The CDR3 extends over 14 amino acids. Germline CDR1 is SGHRS and CDR2 is YFSETQ. Trimming removed 0 bases from V and 4 bases from J, with 10 bases in between. The CDR3 protein is CASSLEQGSYGYTF. The sequenced part of the CDR3 DNA is TGCGCCAGCAGCTTGGAACAGGGTTCCTATGGC.

Note on this clone: Germline is not matched at one junction end, which may reflect a read error. The same CDR3 also results from other DNA sequences found in this sample. CDR3 region: CASSSQGGNTIYF. The sequenced part of the CDR3 DNA is TGTGCCAGCAGCTCGCAGGGTGGAAACACG. The chain couples TRBV5-6 to TRBJ1-3; D perhaps matches TRBD1 (5 bases). The sequenced fragment ends 3 residues before the CDR3 boundary, so the rest is inferred from the germline J gene. This CDR3 is 13 amino acids long. Germline CDR1 SGHDT, CDR2 YYEEEE.

This clone was seen repeatedly, ten times or more. Sequencing ends 3 residues short of the CDR3 end; the germline J gene provides the rest. The rearrangement uses TRBV30 and TRBJ1-4; D not certain. V lost 4 bases to trimming and J lost 0 bases, with 12 bases between them. The CDR3 length is 15 residues. Germline V gene sequence: CDR1 GTSNPN, CDR2 SVGIG (reference sequence). The CDR3 bases that were read are TGTGCCTGGACCCGCCGGAGGGCAACTAATGAAAAA. Translating it yields CAWTRRRATNEK. The full CDR3 reads CAWTRRRATNEKLFF.

Concerning this clone itself: A read error may be the cause here, since a much bigger clone is one base away. The covered CDR3 bases are TGTGCCAGCAGCCCCCACACAGATACG. This gives the protein CASSPHTDT. In full, the CDR3 is CASSPHTDTQYF. The J gene is TRBJ2-3, the V gene TRBV11-2; D remains ambiguous. The observed sequence ends 3 residues before the CDR3 terminus, with the missing tail filled in from the germline J gene. Germline CDR1 is SGHAT and CDR2 is FQNNGV. The CDR3 loop spans 12 amino acids. V lost 5 bases to trimming and J lost 2 bases, with 5 bases between them.

This clone was detected only a few times. The read stops 3 residues short of the end of the CDR3; the missing end is completed from the germline J gene. V usage is TRBV10-3 and J usage is TRBJ2-5; tentatively, D is TRBD2 (6 bases). V dropped 6 bases and J dropped 4 bases, with 18 bases sitting between them. Per germline, CDR1 ENHRY and CDR2 SYGVKD. The CDR3 is 15 residues long. The sequenced part of the CDR3 DNA is TGTGCCATCAGCCCCCGACTAGGCCCAGCAGAGACC. It encodes CAISPRLGPAET. The whole CDR3 sequence reads CAISPRLGPAETQYF.

Details on this clone: From the germline J gene comes the end of the CDR3, since the read stops 3 residues before it. This chain connects TRBV7-9 to TRBJ2-3; 8 bases align to TRBD2. The CDR3 spans 15 residues. The germline V gene encodes CDR1 SEHNR and CDR2 FQNEAQ (reference sequence). V lost 4 bases and J lost 1; bases outside the gene matches: 4. The part of the CDR3 DNA that was read is TGTGCCAGCAGCTCCGGGCGGGAGGGCACAGATACG. Protein: CASSSGREGTDT. The CDR3 in full is CASSSGREGTDTQYF.

Regarding this clone: The observed sequence ends 3 residues before the CDR3 terminus, with the missing tail filled in from the germline J gene. This chain uses TRBV20-1 with TRBJ2-7; D is possibly TRBD2 (6 bases). Trimming stripped 7 bases from V and 0 bases from J, with 13 bases between. The CDR3 is 13 residues long. The germline V gene encodes CDR1 DFQATT and CDR2 SNEGSKA (reference sequence). The CDR3 loop is CSGKRANSYEQYF. The sequenced CDR3 bases are TGCAGTGGAAAGCGGGCCAACTCCTACGAG.

This clone was seen at least ten times. The sequenced part of the CDR3 DNA is TGTGCCAGTAGTATAATTAGGGTTGGGTACCAAAATGAG. It translates to CASSIIRVGYQNE. The whole CDR3 protein reads CASSIIRVGYQNEQFF. The chain employs TRBV19 and TRBJ2-1; no definite D call. The read comes to an end 3 residues before the CDR3 does, leaving the germline J gene to fill in the end. In germline, CDR1 is LNHDA, CDR2 SQIVND (reference sequence). CDR3 length equals 16 residues. V lost 2 bases to trimming and J lost 7 bases, with 18 bases between them.

The sample holds a few counts of this clone. The read ends 3 residues shy of where the CDR3 ends; the end is completed using the germline J gene. The rearrangement uses TRBV20-1 and TRBJ1-1, with 9 nucleotides matching TRBD1. The CDR3 sequence is 16 residues long. The trim removed 0 bases at V and 0 bases at J, leaving 5 bases unmatched. Looked up from germline, CDR1 is DFQATT and CDR2 is SNEGSKA (reference sequence). CDR3 amino acids: CSARDLGQGVNTEAFF. CDR3 bases read: TGCAGTGCTAGAGATCTGGGACAGGGAGTGAACACTGAA.

The table lists this clone with many counts. The read ends 3 residues early relative to the CDR3; the germline J gene fills the gap. The chain combines TRBV5-1 with TRBJ1-2; D not certain. There are 12 residues in the CDR3. Germline CDR1 SGHRS, CDR2 YFSETQ. Between the trimmed V and J ends, which lost 4 bases and 4 bases, there was a span of 8 bases. Incomplete CDR3 DNA: TGCGCCAGCAGCACCCTAGGCTATGGC. As protein: CASSTLGYG. The complete CDR3 reads CASSTLGYGYTF.

On this clone: The CDR3 is cut off 3 residues early in the read; its end comes from the germline J gene. V and J are TRBV6-1 and TRBJ2-3; 11 nucleotides agree with TRBD2. Germline V lookup: CDR1 MNHNS, CDR2 SASEGT. The CDR3 runs 15 residues. This CDR3 is CASSELAGGQGTQYF. Partial CDR3 DNA: TGTGCCAGCAGTGAACTAGCGGGAGGCCAAGGGACG.

As regards this clone: Read data end 3 residues before the CDR3 end; the end is taken from the germline J gene. V is TRBV7-8 and J is TRBJ2-7; 10 bases agree with TRBD1. The germline V gene has CDR1 SGHVS and CDR2 FQNEAQ. The junction had 6 bases not matched to a gene; V was cut back by 1 base and J by 6 bases. The CDR3 consists of 15 residues. CDR3 region: CASSLVGTGVGEQYF. The sequenced CDR3 bases are TGTGCCAGCAGCTTAGTTGGGACAGGGGTTGGCGAG.

This clone was detected many times. Read coverage stops 3 residues before the CDR3 terminus; the germline J gene supplies the remainder. The chain links TRBV2 to TRBJ1-2; 7 nucleotides align to TRBD1. The CDR3 has 14 residues. V shed 6 bases and J 0 bases; nucleotides not matched to a gene: 4. The germline gives CDR1 SNHLY, CDR2 FYNNEI. The DNA read from the CDR3 is TGTGCCAGCAGCACAGGGGCCACTAACTATGGC. Encoded protein: CASSTGATNYG. The whole CDR3 protein is CASSTGATNYGYTF.

This clone was seen many times. The read ends 3 residues before the CDR3 terminus; that terminus is restored from the germline J gene. The V call is TRBV5-1, the J call TRBJ2-7; D may be TRBD2 (6 bases). The CDR3 consists of 15 residues. With 0 bases removed from V and 0 bases from J, the gap between germline ends came to 10 bases. Looked up from germline, CDR1 is SGHRS and CDR2 is YFSETQ. The CDR3 DNA, read in part, is TGCGCCAGCAGCTTGGGGGCGGGAAGCTCCTACGAG. The encoded protein is CASSLGAGSSYE. In full, the CDR3 reads CASSLGAGSSYEQYF.

This clone showed up many times. The read ends 3 residues shy of where the CDR3 ends; the end is completed using the germline J gene. This sample includes further DNA sequences coding for the same CDR3. The chain links TRBV5-1 to TRBJ1-2, with D possibly being TRBD1 (6 bases). V was clipped by 5 bases and J by 3 bases, with 17 bases between them. The CDR3 is 15 amino acids. Germline CDR1 SGHRS, CDR2 YFSETQ. This chain's CDR3 is CASRPLGHGDYGYTF. CDR3 bases read: TGCGCCAGCAGACCCCTGGGACATGGGGACTATGGC.

This clone appeared many times. The read halts 3 residues ahead of the CDR3 end, with the missing end drawn from the germline J gene. The rearrangement links TRBV18 to TRBJ1-2; a weak D match, TRBD1 (5 bases). V was cut by 4 bases and J by 3 bases, with 18 bases left in between. The germline CDR1 and CDR2 sequences are KGHSH and LQKENI. The CDR3 spans 16 residues. CDR3 DNA (partial): TGTGCCAGCTCACTGTCCAGGGCCATAAGTGACTATGGC. It specifies CASSLSRAISDYG. The whole CDR3 region reads CASSLSRAISDYGYTF. The whole variable domain, remainder taken from reference TRBV18 and TRBJ1-2, is NAGVMQNPRHLVRRRGQEARLRCSPMKGHSHVYWYRQLPEEGLKFMVYLQKENIIDESGMPKERFSAEFPKEGPSILRIQQVVRGDSAAYFCASSLSRAISDYGYTFGSGTRLTVV.